The source of this TCR beta chain is a study of neoadjuvant anti-PD-1 for oral cavity cancer. Study at large: Before surgery, most patients got three to four biweekly 3 mg/kg nivolumab doses.

Trimming pared 4 bases from V and 7 bases from J, leaving 11 bases between. The CDR3 contains 13 residues. Germline CDR1 is LNHDA and CDR2 is SQIVND (reference sequence). Study-wide results and limits: Post-treatment tumors with larger preexisting clones showed more shrinkage. Treg/Th17 ratio rose with pretreatment blood and fell with post-treatment tumor TCRbeta clonality.

This clone was picked up a small number of times. Its antigen is not identified. The method was immunoSEQ multiplex PCR; TCRdb's version includes in-frame clones alone and lacks a portion of them. Of 14,000 to 15,000 clones in the sample, 35% to 40% are singletons; the top ten hold 35% to 50%. The sample's time point: after neoadjuvant nivolumab, at surgical resection. Patients had newly diagnosed, untreated stage II-IVA oral cavity squamous cell carcinoma. This TCR was recovered from a person aged 40 to 85 with oral cavity squamous cell carcinoma. The sequences come from tumor tissue, collected after nivolumab (anti-PD-1) treatment. The gene calls are TRBV19 and TRBJ2-1; D may be TRBD1 (5 bases). The CDR3 DNA is TGTGCCAGTAGTACCAGGGTCGGGAATGAGCAGTTCTTC. Protein sequence: CASSTRVGNEQFF.